Presented here are 9 T cell receptor beta chains from one specimen sequenced in a study of T cells in Graves' hyperthyroidism and ophthalmopathy. Amplified regions were TCR beta CDR3 sequences from RNA transcripts. HTBI primers were the set used in a first-round RT-PCR of the TCR CDR3. TCRdb recomputed calls from the multiplex PCR reads with MiXCR, one row per CDR3 protein. In the table there are some 620,000 distinct CDR3 sequences, about a sixth of which are singletons. The sample was blood. The source of these receptors is a woman under 40 with Graves' hyperthyroidism.

This clonotype was counted many times. This sequence joins TRBV19 and TRBJ1-1; no firm D call. The CDR3 has 12 residues. CDR1 is LNHDA, CDR2 SQIVND, per germline (reference sequence). Trimming cost V 7 bases and J 4 bases, with 10 bases left between them. The CDR3 sequence is CASKPGSTEAFF. CDR3 nucleotide sequence: TGTGCCAGTAAACCGGGGAGCACTGAAGCTTTCTTT. Drawing the rest from reference TRBV19 and TRBJ1-1, the complete variable domain is DGGITQSPKYLFRKEGQNVTLSCEQNLNHDAMYWYRQDPGQGLRLIYYSQIVNDFQKGDIAEGYSVSREKKESFPLTVTSAQKNPTAFYLCASKPGSTEAFFGQGTRLTVV.

The CDR3 here is CASSPEGDGYTF. The CDR3 DNA sequence: TGTGCCAGCAGCCCCGAGGGGGATGGCTACACCTTC. The chain recombines TRBV5-8 with TRBJ1-2, with D perhaps TRBD1 (6 bases). The V gene lost 4 bases and the J gene lost 6 bases, with 10 bases spanning the gap. The CDR3 spans 12 residues. From germline, CDR1 is SGHTS and CDR2 YDEGEE.

There are many counts of this clonotype. This chain links TRBV6-1 with TRBJ2-7, with D possibly TRBD2 on 6 matching bases. Germline CDR1 MNHNS, CDR2 SASEGT. CDR3 size: 16 residues. Between the trimmed V and J ends, which lost 6 bases and 0 bases, there was a span of 18 bases. CDR3 sequence (DNA): TGTGCCAGCAGCCGACTAATAGGGACTTCCTCCTACGAGCAGTACTTC. Encoded protein: CASSRLIGTSSYEQYF.

In its sample, this clonotype was seen a few times. The J gene is TRBJ1-1, the V gene TRBV20-1; D gene ambiguous. The CDR3 has 13 residues. Germline V gene data show CDR1 as DFQATT and CDR2 as SNEGSKA (reference sequence). Trimming took off 4 bases at V and 1 base at J, with 10 bases between the two ends. The CDR3 is CSANRHANTEAFF. Written as DNA, the CDR3 is TGCAGTGCTAACCGACACGCGAACACTGAAGCTTTCTTT.

This clonotype was seen many times. The chain is built from TRBV12-3 or TRBV12-4 and TRBJ2-2; perhaps TRBD1 as D (5 bases). The ends were cut back, 5 bases at V and 0 bases at J, with 10 bases in the middle. The CDR3 totals 15 residues. The CDR3 sequence: CASSRTYANTGELFF. The CDR3 DNA reads as TGTGCCAGCAGTAGGACATATGCGAACACCGGGGAGCTGTTTTTT.

The rearrangement links TRBV12-5 to TRBJ1-1; D remains ambiguous. Germline CDR1 is LGHNT and CDR2 is FRNRAP. The CDR3 loop spans 10 amino acids. Trimming removed 0 bases from V and 9 bases from J, with 2 bases in between. The CDR3 bases are TGTGCTAGTGGTTTGGTACAAGCTTTCTTT. Translated, it gives CASGLVQAFF.

This clonotype has at least ten counts. The chain joins TRBV30 to TRBJ2-7, with TRBD1 as a possible D gene (5 bases). Trimming pared 3 bases from V and 4 bases from J, leaving 7 bases between. The CDR3 has 11 residues. CDR1 GTSNPN and CDR2 SVGIG come from the germline V gene (reference sequence). This CDR3 is CAWSPGYEQYF. In DNA form, the CDR3 reads TGTGCCTGGAGCCCAGGGTACGAGCAGTACTTC.

This clonotype came up many times. The chain has TRBV30 and TRBJ1-5, with D possibly matching TRBD1 (6 bases). The CDR3 spans 14 residues. V shed 2 bases and J shed 7 bases, with 15 bases lying between them. Per germline, CDR1 GTSNPN and CDR2 SVGIG (reference sequence). The CDR3 loop is CAWSYMTGGQPQHF. The CDR3 DNA is TGTGCCTGGAGTTATATGACAGGCGGGCAGCCCCAGCATTTT. Combining the CDR3 with reference TRBV30 and TRBJ1-5 gives the whole variable domain SQTIHQWPATLVQPVGSPLSLECTVEGTSNPNLYWYRQAAGRGLQLLFYSVGIGQISSEVPQNLSASRPQDRQFILSSKKLLLSDSGFYLCAWSYMTGGQPQHFGDGTRLSIL.

CDR3 protein: CATSHQGGTDTQYF. CDR3 nucleotides: TGTGCCACCAGCCATCAGGGGGGGACAGATACGCAGTATTTT. This rearrangement joins TRBV24-1 to TRBJ2-3, with D perhaps given as TRBD1 or TRBD2 (7 bases each). Trimming stripped 7 bases from V and 3 bases from J, with 13 bases between. CDR1 and CDR2 (germline): KGHDR, SFDVKD. This CDR3 contains 14 residues.